The 9 T cell receptor beta chains below all came from one sample that was sequenced in a study of T-cell reconstitution after alpha-beta-depleted transplantation in children. Preparation of the TCRbeta library involved a method that used unique molecular identifiers. From the PCR reads, TCRdb called clonotypes with MiXCR, one entry per CDR3 protein. The sample has about 830,000 distinct CDR3 sequences, about 16% seen once. This specimen was PBMCs, mostly from graft donor cells, taken 360 days after TCRalphabeta/CD19-depleted stem cell transplant. All receptors derive from a male patient between 5 and 17 years old who had a stem cell transplant for acute lymphoblastic leukemia, so the T cells may come from the graft donor.

The chain joins TRBV5-1 to TRBJ2-7; 7 bases are shared with TRBD2. Germline assignment: CDR1 SGHRS and CDR2 YFSETQ. CDR3 length: 14 residues. V was pared by 1 base and J by 2 bases, with 3 bases of the junction left unmatched. This chain's CDR3 is CASSLLAATYEQYF. For the CDR3, the DNA is TGCGCCAGCAGCTTGCTAGCGGCTACCTACGAGCAGTACTTC.

There are a few counts of this clonotype. The chain has TRBV7-7 and TRBJ2-3; 8 bases line up with TRBD2. CDR1 is SSHAT, CDR2 FNYEAQ, per germline (reference sequence). V was pared by 5 bases and J by 0 bases, with 7 bases of the junction left unmatched. The CDR3 is 16 amino acids. DNA of the CDR3: TGTGCCAGCAGCCCCTCGGGGGGGTTTAGCACAGATACGCAGTATTTT. Translation: CASSPSGGFSTDTQYF. The entire variable domain, with the rest obtained from reference TRBV7-7 and TRBJ2-3, is as follows: GAGVSQSPRYKVTKRGQDVTLRCDPISSHATLYWYQQALGQGPEFLTYFNYEAQPDKSGLPSDRFSAERPEGSISTLTIQRTEQRDSAMYRCASSPSGGFSTDTQYFGPGTRLTVL.

In this sample, this clonotype turned up many times. The genes are TRBV7-3 and TRBJ2-5, with D perhaps TRBD2 (6 bases). Germline lookup yields CDR1 SGHTA and CDR2 FQGTGA. The V gene lost 2 bases and the J gene lost 3 bases, with 13 bases spanning the gap. This CDR3 is built from 15 residues. The CDR3 protein is CASSLGLAGKETQYF. The CDR3 DNA reads as TGTGCCAGCAGCTTAGGGCTGGCGGGGAAAGAGACCCAGTACTTC.

There are a few counts of this clonotype. The gene calls are TRBV6-4 and TRBJ2-2; possible D gene TRBD2, 5 bases. Trimming took 2 bases from V and 3 from J, leaving 16 bases between them. Per the germline V gene, CDR1 is MRHNA and CDR2 is SNTAGT. The CDR3 covers 17 residues. CDR3 coding DNA: TGTGCCAGCAGTGACAGGGTATACGGGAAGGACACCGGGGAGCTGTTTTTT. Protein: CASSDRVYGKDTGELFF.

A few counts support this clonotype. The chain carries TRBV7-9 and TRBJ2-2, with 10 bases fitting TRBD1. The germline V gene encodes CDR1 SEHNR and CDR2 FQNEAQ (reference sequence). With 5 bases clipped from V and 4 bases from J, the junction kept 10 bases outside the gene matches. The CDR3 is 17 residues long. The CDR3 spells CASSRPGTGEGTGELFF. In DNA form, the CDR3 reads TGTGCCAGCAGCCGACCCGGGACAGGGGAAGGCACCGGGGAGCTGTTTTTT.

This sequence joins TRBV4-1 and TRBJ2-1, with 7 bases fitting TRBD2. Germline values: CDR1 MGHRA, CDR2 YSYEKL. Trimming removed 6 bases from V and 4 bases from J; junction bases left unmatched: 12. The length of the CDR3 is 16 residues. The CDR3 DNA is TGCGCCAGCAGTGTCGGGGCGGCTAGCGGTTACAATGAGCAGTTCTTC. Translating it yields CASSVGAASGYNEQFF.

This clonotype was counted ten times or more. This chain links TRBV5-1 with TRBJ2-7; 10 bases agree with TRBD2. Looked up from germline, CDR1 is SGHRS and CDR2 is YFSETQ. V trimming: 2 bases; J trimming: 6 bases; junction bases outside the gene matches: 2. CDR3 length: 13 amino acids. CDR3 amino acids: CASSLAGGSEQYF. The CDR3 DNA sequence: TGCGCCAGCAGCTTAGCGGGAGGGAGCGAGCAGTACTTC. Full variable domain (missing parts from reference TRBV5-1 and TRBJ2-7): KAGVTQTPRYLIKTRGQQVTLSCSPISGHRSVSWYQQTPGQGLQFLFEYFSETQRNKGNFPGRFSGRQFSNSRSEMNVSTLELGDSALYLCASSLAGGSEQYFGPGTRLTVT.

This clonotype was seen only a few times. The chain employs TRBV21-1 and TRBJ2-1; the tabulated D call, TRBD2, remains unverified against the DNA. TRBV21-1 constitutes a pseudogene. This CDR3 is 14 amino acids long. The CDR3 loop reads CASSSGRAFNEQFF. CDR3 sequence (DNA): TGTGCCAGCTCTAGCGGGAGGGCATTTAATGAGCAGTTCTTC.

There are a few counts of this clonotype. The chain employs TRBV7-9 and TRBJ2-7; TRBD2 matches at 8 bases. V lost 3 bases, J lost 0 bases, and 4 bases stayed unmatched. CDR3 length: 15 residues. Germline V gene data show CDR1 as SEHNR and CDR2 as FQNEAQ (reference sequence). The CDR3 sequence is CASSFREGHSYEQYF. As DNA, the CDR3 is TGTGCCAGCAGCTTCCGGGAGGGCCACTCCTACGAGCAGTACTTC.